This TCR beta chain was obtained from a study of shared clonotypes between healthy human individuals. Study-level findings and limits: Expectations were that clonotype sharing among donors would be affected by sequencing depth.

The CDR3 has 15 amino acids. Per the germline V gene, CDR1 is LNHDA and CDR2 is SQIVND (reference sequence). V was pared by 5 bases and J by 0 bases, with 10 bases between. For this clone: Its antigen is not known.

Samples underwent the assay at deep level. In the study's own analysis: Junction-only sequences produced by ImmunoSEQ had no quality scores, so filtering differed. Produced via immunoSEQ multiplex PCR; TCRdb's table is partial and in-frame only. The V and J calls and clone size were taken over from that table, and D and trimming were inferred from the DNA. The table includes about 460,000 clones, 70% to 80% detected once. The chain employs TRBV19 and TRBJ1-4; possibly TRBD1 for D (6 bases). The sequencing sample was made of PBMCs. The receptor comes from a woman in her thirties or forties in good health. Some clones in this sample may be carry-over from other donors' samples. CDR3 amino acids: CASSVGQTTNEKLFF. The CDR3 DNA follows: TGTGCCAGTAGTGTCGGACAGACAACTAATGAAAAACTGTTTTTT.